The subject of this entry is one TCR beta chain. Using its own MiXCR run on the RT-PCR reads, TCRdb lists one record per CDR3 protein. The sample yields about 680,000 distinct CDR3 sequences, 11% to 15% seen once. Sequenced: memory CD4+ T cells from blood. The origin of this receptor is a female donor in good health, serving as a healthy control.

The CDR3 DNA is TGTGCCAGCAGCCAAGAAAAGCGGCGGTCCTACAATGAGCAGTTCTTC. It specifies CASSQEKRRSYNEQFF. This chain uses TRBV4-2 with TRBJ2-1; tentatively, D is TRBD2 (5 bases). Trimming stripped 0 bases from V and 1 base from J, with 10 bases between. Germline V lookup: CDR1 LGHNA, CDR2 YNFKEQ. The CDR3 runs to 16 residues.